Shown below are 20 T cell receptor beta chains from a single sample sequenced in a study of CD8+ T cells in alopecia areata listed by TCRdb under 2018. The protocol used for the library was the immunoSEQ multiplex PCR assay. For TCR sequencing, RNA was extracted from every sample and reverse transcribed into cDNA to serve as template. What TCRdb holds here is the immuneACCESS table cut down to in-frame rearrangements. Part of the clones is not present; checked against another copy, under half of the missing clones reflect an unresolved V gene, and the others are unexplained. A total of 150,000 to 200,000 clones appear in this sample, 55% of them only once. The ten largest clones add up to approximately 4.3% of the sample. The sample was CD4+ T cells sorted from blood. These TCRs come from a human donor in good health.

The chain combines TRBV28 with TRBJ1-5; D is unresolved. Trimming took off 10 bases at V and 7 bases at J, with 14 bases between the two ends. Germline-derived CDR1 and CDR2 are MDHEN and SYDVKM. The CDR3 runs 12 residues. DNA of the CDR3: TGTGCCACCTTACAAGGGAACCAGCCCCAGCATTTT. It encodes CATLQGNQPQHF.

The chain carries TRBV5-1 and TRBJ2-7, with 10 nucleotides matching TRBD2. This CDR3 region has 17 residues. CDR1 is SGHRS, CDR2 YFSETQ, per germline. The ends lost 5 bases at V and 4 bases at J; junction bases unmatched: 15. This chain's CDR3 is CASRLLAGGLAGYEQYF. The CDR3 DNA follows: TGCGCCAGCAGACTGTTAGCGGGAGGTCTCGCCGGATACGAGCAGTACTTC.

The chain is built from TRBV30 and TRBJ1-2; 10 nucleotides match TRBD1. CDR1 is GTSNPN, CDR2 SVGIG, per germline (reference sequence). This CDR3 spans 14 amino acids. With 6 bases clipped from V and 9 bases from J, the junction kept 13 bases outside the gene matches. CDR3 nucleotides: TGTGCCTGTTCTCTCGACAGGGGGCGGTACAGCTACACCTTC. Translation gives CACSLDRGRYSYTF.

The CDR3 sequence is CASSEFWTENGYTF. CDR3 nucleotides: TGTGCCAGCAGTGAATTTTGGACAGAAAATGGCTACACCTTC. The rearrangement uses TRBV25-1 and TRBJ1-2; tentative D call: TRBD1 (6 bases). Trimming cost V 1 base and J 6 bases, with 12 bases left between them. The germline V gene encodes CDR1 MGHDK and CDR2 SYGVNS. This CDR3 region has 14 residues.

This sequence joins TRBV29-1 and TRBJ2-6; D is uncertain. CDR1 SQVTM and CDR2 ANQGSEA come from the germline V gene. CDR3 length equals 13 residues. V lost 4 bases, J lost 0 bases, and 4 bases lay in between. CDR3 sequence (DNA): TGCAGCGTTGCACTCTCTGGGGCCAACGTCCTGACTTTC. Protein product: CSVALSGANVLTF.

In DNA, the CDR3 is TGCAGCGCCGAGGGGAACCACAATGAGCAGTTCTTC. It translates to CSAEGNHNEQFF. The chain carries TRBV29-1 and TRBJ2-1; D may be TRBD1 or TRBD2 (5 bases each). Trimming pared 7 bases from V and 5 bases from J, leaving 12 bases between. Germline assignment: CDR1 SQVTM and CDR2 ANQGSEA. The CDR3 has 12 amino acids.

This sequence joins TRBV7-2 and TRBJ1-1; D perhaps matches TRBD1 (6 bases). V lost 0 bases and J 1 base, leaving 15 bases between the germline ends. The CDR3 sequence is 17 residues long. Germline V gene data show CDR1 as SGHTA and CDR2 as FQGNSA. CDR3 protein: CASSLATRGGRNTEAFF. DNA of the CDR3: TGTGCCAGCAGCTTAGCGACGCGAGGGGGAAGGAACACTGAAGCTTTCTTT.

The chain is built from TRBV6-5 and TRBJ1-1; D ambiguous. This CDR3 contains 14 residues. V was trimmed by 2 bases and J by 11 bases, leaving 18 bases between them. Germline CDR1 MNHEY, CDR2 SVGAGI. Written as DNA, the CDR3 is TGTGCCAGCAGTTACCGAGACATGGCGGGAGATGCTTTCTTT. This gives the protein CASSYRDMAGDAFF.

CDR3 region: CSGGTDSYGYTF. The CDR3 nucleotides read TGCAGCGGGGGGACCGACTCCTATGGCTACACCTTC. This rearrangement joins TRBV29-1 to TRBJ1-2, with D tentatively TRBD1 (5 bases). This CDR3 is built from 12 residues. Per the germline V gene, CDR1 is SQVTM and CDR2 is ANQGSEA. V dropped 7 bases and J dropped 4 bases, with 13 bases sitting between them. Full variable domain (missing parts from reference TRBV29-1 and TRBJ1-2): SAVISQKPSRDICQRGTSLTIQCQVDSQVTMMFWYRQQPGQSLTLIATANQGSEATYESGFVIDKFPISRPNLTFSTLTVSNMSPEDSSIYLCSGGTDSYGYTFGSGTRLTVV.

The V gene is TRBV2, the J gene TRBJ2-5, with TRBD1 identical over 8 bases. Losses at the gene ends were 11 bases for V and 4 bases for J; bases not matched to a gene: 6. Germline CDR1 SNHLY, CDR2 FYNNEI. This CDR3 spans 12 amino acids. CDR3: CAGQGARETQYF. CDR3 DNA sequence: TGTGCCGGCCAGGGGGCAAGAGAGACCCAGTACTTC.

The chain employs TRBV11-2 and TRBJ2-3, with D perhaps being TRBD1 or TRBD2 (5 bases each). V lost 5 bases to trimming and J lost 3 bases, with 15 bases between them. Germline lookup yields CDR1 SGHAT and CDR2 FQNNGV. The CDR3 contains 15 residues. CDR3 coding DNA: TGTGCCAGCAGCCGGCGGCACGGGGCTACAGATACGCAGTATTTT. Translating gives CASSRRHGATDTQYF.

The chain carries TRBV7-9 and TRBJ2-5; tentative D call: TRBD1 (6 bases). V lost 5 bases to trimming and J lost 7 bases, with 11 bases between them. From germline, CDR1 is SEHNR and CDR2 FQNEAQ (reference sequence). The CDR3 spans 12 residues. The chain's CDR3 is CASSPSQGTQYF. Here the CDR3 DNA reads TGTGCCAGCAGCCCTTCACAGGGGACCCAGTACTTC.

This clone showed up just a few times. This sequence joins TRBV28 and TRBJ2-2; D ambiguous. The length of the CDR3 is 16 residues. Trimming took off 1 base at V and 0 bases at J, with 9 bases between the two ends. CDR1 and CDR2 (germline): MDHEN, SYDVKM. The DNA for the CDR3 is TGTGCCAGCAGTTTATTCAGTACTGCGAACACCGGGGAGCTGTTTTTT. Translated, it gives CASSLFSTANTGELFF.

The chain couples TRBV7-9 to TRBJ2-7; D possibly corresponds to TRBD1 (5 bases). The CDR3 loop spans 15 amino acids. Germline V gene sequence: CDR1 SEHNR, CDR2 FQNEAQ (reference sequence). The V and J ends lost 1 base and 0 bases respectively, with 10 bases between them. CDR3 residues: CASSLERGISYEQYF. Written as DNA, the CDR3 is TGTGCCAGCAGCTTAGAAAGGGGTATCTCCTACGAGCAGTACTTC. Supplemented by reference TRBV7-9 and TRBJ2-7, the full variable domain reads DTGVSQNPRHKITKRGQNVTFRCDPISEHNRLYWYRQTLGQGPEFLTYFQNEAQLEKSRLLSDRFSAERPKGSFSTLEIQRTEQGDSAMYLCASSLERGISYEQYFGPGTRLTVT.

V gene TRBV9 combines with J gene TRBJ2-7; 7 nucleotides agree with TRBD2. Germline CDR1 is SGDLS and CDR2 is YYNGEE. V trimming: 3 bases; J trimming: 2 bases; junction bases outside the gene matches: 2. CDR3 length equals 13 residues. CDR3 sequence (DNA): TGTGCCAGCAGCGCGGGACTAACCTACGAGCAGTACTTC. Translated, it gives CASSAGLTYEQYF.

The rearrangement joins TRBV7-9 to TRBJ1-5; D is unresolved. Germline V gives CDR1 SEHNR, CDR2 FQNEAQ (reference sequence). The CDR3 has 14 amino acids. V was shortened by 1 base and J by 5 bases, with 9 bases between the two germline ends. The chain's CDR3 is CASSLGRGDQPQHF. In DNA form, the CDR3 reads TGTGCCAGCAGCTTAGGCCGGGGAGATCAGCCCCAGCATTTT.

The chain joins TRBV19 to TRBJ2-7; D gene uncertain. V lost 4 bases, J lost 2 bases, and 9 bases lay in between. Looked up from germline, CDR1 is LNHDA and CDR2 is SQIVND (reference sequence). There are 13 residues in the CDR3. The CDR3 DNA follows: TGTGCCAGTAGTACGGGTCTTACCTACGAGCAGTACTTC. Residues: CASSTGLTYEQYF.

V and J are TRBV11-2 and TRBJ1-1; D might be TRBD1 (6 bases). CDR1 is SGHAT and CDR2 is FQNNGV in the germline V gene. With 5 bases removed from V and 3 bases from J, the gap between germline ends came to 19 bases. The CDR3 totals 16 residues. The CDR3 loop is CASSKTPGASDTEAFF. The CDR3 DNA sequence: TGTGCCAGCAGCAAAACCCCAGGGGCCTCGGACACTGAAGCTTTCTTT.

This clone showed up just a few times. This chain's CDR3 is CASSPSSKNIQYF. The CDR3 DNA sequence: TGTGCCAGCTCACCGAGTAGTAAAAACATTCAGTACTTC. This rearrangement joins TRBV18 to TRBJ2-4; no clear D. The V end lost 3 bases, the J end lost 4 bases, and 7 bases lay between the germline ends. The germline CDR1 and CDR2 sequences are KGHSH and LQKENI. The CDR3 contains 13 residues.

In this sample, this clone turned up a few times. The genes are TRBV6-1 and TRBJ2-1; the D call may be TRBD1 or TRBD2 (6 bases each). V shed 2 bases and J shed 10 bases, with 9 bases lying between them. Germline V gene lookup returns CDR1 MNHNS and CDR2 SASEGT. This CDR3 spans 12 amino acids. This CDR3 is CASSERRGEQFF. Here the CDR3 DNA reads TGTGCCAGCAGTGAAAGGAGGGGGGAGCAGTTCTTC.